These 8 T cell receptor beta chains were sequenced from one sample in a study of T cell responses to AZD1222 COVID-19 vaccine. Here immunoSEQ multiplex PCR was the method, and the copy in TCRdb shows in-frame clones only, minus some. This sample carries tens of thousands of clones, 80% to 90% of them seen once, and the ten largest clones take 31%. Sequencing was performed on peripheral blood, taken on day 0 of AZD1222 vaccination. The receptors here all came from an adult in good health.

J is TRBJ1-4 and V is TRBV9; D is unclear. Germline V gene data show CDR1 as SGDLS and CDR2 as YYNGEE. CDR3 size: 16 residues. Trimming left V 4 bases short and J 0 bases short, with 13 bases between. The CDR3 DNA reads TGTGCCAGCAGCCCCCGATCGAGTTCAACTAATGAAAAACTGTTTTTT. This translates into CASSPRSSSTNEKLFF.

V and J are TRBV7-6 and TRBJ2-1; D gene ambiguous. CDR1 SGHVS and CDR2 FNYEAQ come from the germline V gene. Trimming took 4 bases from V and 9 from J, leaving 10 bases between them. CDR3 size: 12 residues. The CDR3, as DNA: TGTGCCAGCAGCTCCGTGCTTGGTGAGCAGTTCTTC. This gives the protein CASSSVLGEQFF.

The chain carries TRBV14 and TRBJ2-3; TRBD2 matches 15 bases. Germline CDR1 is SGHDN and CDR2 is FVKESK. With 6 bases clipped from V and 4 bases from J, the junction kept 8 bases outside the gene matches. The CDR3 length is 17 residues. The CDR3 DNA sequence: TGTGCCAGCAGAGGGACAGGACTAGCGGGAGGGGCAGATACGCAGTATTTT. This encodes CASRGTGLAGGADTQYF. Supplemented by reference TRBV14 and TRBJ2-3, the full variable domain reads EAGVTQFPSHSVIEKGQTVTLRCDPISGHDNLYWYRRVMGKEIKFLLHFVKESKQDESGMPNNRFLAERTGGTYSTLKVQPAELEDSGVYFCASRGTGLAGGADTQYFGPGTRLTVL.

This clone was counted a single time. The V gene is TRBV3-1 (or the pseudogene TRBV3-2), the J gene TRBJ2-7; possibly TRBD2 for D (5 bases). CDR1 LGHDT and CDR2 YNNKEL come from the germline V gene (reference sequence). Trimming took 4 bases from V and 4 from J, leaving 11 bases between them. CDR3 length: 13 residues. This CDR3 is CASSRGFGYEQYF. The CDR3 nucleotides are TGTGCCAGCAGCCGAGGGTTTGGATACGAGCAGTACTTC.

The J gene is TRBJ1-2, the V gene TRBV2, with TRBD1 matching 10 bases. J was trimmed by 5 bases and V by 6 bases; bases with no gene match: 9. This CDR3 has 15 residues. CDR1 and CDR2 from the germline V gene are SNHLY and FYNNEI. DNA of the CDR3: TGTGCCAGCAGCCCGTCGGGACAGGGGAGTTATGGCTACACCTTC. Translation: CASSPSGQGSYGYTF.

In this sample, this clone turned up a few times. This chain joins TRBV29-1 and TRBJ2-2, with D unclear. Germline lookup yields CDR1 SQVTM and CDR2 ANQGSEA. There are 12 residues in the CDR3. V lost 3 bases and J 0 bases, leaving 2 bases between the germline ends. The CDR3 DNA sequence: TGCAGCGTTGACGCGAACACCGGGGAGCTGTTTTTT. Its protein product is CSVDANTGELFF.

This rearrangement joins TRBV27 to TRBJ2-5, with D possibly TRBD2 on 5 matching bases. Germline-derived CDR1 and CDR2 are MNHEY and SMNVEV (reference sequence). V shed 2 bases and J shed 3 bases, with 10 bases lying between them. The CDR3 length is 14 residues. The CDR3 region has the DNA TGTGCCAGCAGTTTAAGTAACGGGAAAGAGACCCAGTACTTC. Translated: CASSLSNGKETQYF.

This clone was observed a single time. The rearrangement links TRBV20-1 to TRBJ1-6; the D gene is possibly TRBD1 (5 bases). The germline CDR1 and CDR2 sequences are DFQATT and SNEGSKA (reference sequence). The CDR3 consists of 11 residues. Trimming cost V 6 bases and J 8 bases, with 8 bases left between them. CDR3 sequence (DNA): TGCAGTGCCAGCAGGGATTCACCCCTCCACTTT. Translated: CSASRDSPLHF.